This T cell receptor beta chain originates from a study of cytomegalovirus exposure and HLA in healthy donors. The wider study: Earlier results showed approximately 110 million unique TCR beta sequences derived from approximately 180 million T cells.

Study findings and constraints: Associated with HLA alleles at 0.05 false discovery rate in a later analysis were some 18,000 TCR beta sequences. Researchers counted around 160 TCR beta chains as cytomegalovirus-associated. Further analysis, carried out later, found HLA-associated TCR beta chains more clonally expanded than equally common other chains.

The PCR made use of 60 Vbeta and 13 Jbeta primers. Data came from immunoSEQ multiplex PCR; TCRdb stores just in-frame clones and leaves some out. The sample holds around 150,000 clones; about three quarters are singletons and the top ten take around 3.1%. V shed 4 bases and J 2 bases; nucleotides not matched to a gene: 5. Per germline, CDR1 MDHEN and CDR2 SYDVKM. This CDR3 contains 14 residues. As concerns this clone: The antigen remains undetermined.

The sample was PBMCs. The rearrangement links TRBV28 to TRBJ2-7, with 7 positions matching TRBD2. This receptor was taken from a middle-aged woman in good health and CMV-seronegative. DNA of the CDR3: TGTGCCAGCAGTTCCTCTCGGGAGGCCTACGAGCAGTACTTC. This codes for CASSSSREAYEQYF. The variable domain in full, with the rest retrieved from reference TRBV28 and TRBJ2-7, is DVKVTQSSRYLVKRTGEKVFLECVQDMDHENMFWYRQDPGLGLRLIYFSYDVKMKEKGDIPEGYSVSREKKERFSLILESASTNQTSMYLCASSSSREAYEQYFGPGTRLTVT.